The T cell receptor (beta chain) under discussion was sequenced for a study of vaccination and CD4 T cells after COVID-19. As for the study in general: The cells in question were stimulated using overlapping spike peptides derived from SARS-CoV-2, HCoV-NL63, HCoV-OC43 and HCoV-229E.

The Oncomine TCR Beta short-read assay sequenced DNA from cultured CD4+ T cells. TCRdb passed the PCR reads through MiXCR, listing each CDR3 protein once. The sample gives some 15,000 distinct CDR3 sequences, approximately 73% of which show up once; about 4.6% is in the top ten. Treatment specified: approximately nine-day PBMC culture with coronavirus spike peptide pools or control peptides (ViraFEST assay). The CDR3 spans 14 residues. The V end lost 5 bases, the J end lost 8 bases, and 18 bases lay between the germline ends. Germline V gives CDR1 MDHEN, CDR2 SYDVKM. With respect to this clonotype: Its target is not known.

The sample taken for sequencing was CD4+ T cells from blood, cultured in vitro. The TCR comes from a human donor who had recovered from COVID-19. V gene TRBV28 combines with J gene TRBJ1-2; perhaps TRBD1 as D (6 bases). CDR3 sequence: CASSIGNRVSGYTF. CDR3 in DNA: TGTGCCAGCAGTATAGGGAACAGGGTATCCGGCTACACCTTC.